This T cell receptor beta chain emerged from a study of blood T cell repertoires in COVID-19. Clones were sequenced by immunoSEQ multiplex PCR, and TCRdb holds only the in-frame ones, with some missing. Of some 400,000 clones listed, approximately 93% are singletons. This clone was seen a handful of times. Within the 2 weeks before study entry, each person in the exposed group met a COVID-19 case. With 4 bases removed from V and 10 bases from J, the gap between germline ends came to 21 bases. In germline, CDR1 is SGDLS, CDR2 YYNGEE. This CDR3 region has 16 residues. The TCR was taken from a woman between 40 and 55 years old who had been exposed to COVID-19. The sequencing input was PBMCs or T cells enriched from blood (not recorded which). The chain employs TRBV9 and TRBJ1-6, with D possibly matching TRBD1 (5 bases). CDR3 DNA sequence: TGTGCCAGCAGCCCCCAGGGTGGGGTATCGCCCTCACCCCTCCACTTT. It yields the protein CASSPQGGVSPSPLHF. Complete variable domain (other parts from reference TRBV9 and TRBJ1-6): DSGVTQTPKHLITATGQRVTLRCSPRSGDLSVYWYQQSLDQGLQFLIQYYNGEERAKGNILERFSAQQFPDLHSELNLSSLELGDSALYFCASSPQGGVSPSPLHFGNGTRLTVT.